These T cell receptor beta chains were read from a single sample in a study of blood T cell repertoires in COVID-19. Data came from immunoSEQ multiplex PCR; TCRdb stores just in-frame clones and leaves some out. This table has about 410,000 clones, nearly 90% appearing once. The sequenced sample consisted of PBMCs or T cells enriched from blood (not recorded which). These receptors all stem from a woman younger than 45 who had recovered from COVID-19. Both conserved end residues are part of each CDR3. Each record gives: V gene, clone size, D gene, J gene, CDR3 DNA, CDR3 protein. A D gene is named only where the DNA matches it firmly. Only part of the rows carry a size: once, few, many, or a class if the clone is expanded.

TRBV9	-	TRBD2	TRBJ2-1	TGTGCCAGCAGCGGCCCCTGGGGGGGGGAGGATGAGCAGTTCTTC	CASSGPWGGEDEQFF
TRBV30	-	-	TRBJ1-1	TGTGCCTTCGCTCGGTCGAACACTGAAGCTTTCTTT	CAFARSNTEAFF
TRBV11-3	-	-	TRBJ2-1	TGTGCCAGCAGCGCGGGACGGCAGACCAGGCAGCAGTTCTTC	CASSAGRQTRQQFF
TRBV19	-	TRBD1	TRBJ1-2	TGTGCCAGTGGTACTGGACAGGGGGTCTATGGCTACACCTTC	CASGTGQGVYGYTF
TRBV6-1	-	-	TRBJ2-3	TGTGCCAGCAGTGAGCGGCAGGGTGTATTGGATACGCAGTATTTT	CASSERQGVLDTQYF
TRBV20-1	-	-	TRBJ1-2	TGCAGTGCTATCCTACCGGGTGGCTACACCTTC	CSAILPGGYTF
TRBV19	-	TRBD1	TRBJ1-5	TGTGCCAGTAACTATGACAGGGGGGGCAATCAGCCCCAGCATTTT	CASNYDRGGNQPQHF
TRBV28	-	-	TRBJ1-2	TGTGCCAGCAGTTTCTCCGGGACTAGCTATGGCTACACCTTC	CASSFSGTSYGYTF
TRBV2	-	TRBD1	TRBJ1-1	TGTGCCAGCAGTGGGGGACCCGGGACAGTGAAGAACACTGAAGCTTTCTTT	CASSGGPGTVKNTEAFF
TRBV5-1	-	TRBD1	TRBJ1-2	TGCGCCAGCAGGACAGGGCCCCAGGGGGGCTACACCTTC	CASRTGPQGGYTF
TRBV5-4	-	TRBD1	TRBJ1-2	TGTGCCACCCAAGAGACAACCGGGACAGGGCAACTCACCTTC	CATQETTGTGQLTF
TRBV2	-	-	TRBJ1-5	TGTGCCAGCAGCTTCCCTTTGGTTGGCCCGTCGGGGGTCGATCAGCCCCAGCATTTT	CASSFPLVGPSGVDQPQHF
TRBV6-5	-	TRBD2	TRBJ2-1	TGTGCCAGCAGCTCACTAGCGGGAGGAAGGAATGAGCAGTTCTTC	CASSSLAGGRNEQFF
TRBV5-1	-	TRBD1	TRBJ1-3	TGCGCCAGCAGCTTGGGCAGGGGGCGCCCTGGAAACACCATATATTTT	CASSLGRGRPGNTIYF
TRBV6-5	once	TRBD1	TRBJ1-1	TGTGCCAGCCGACAGGGACCAAACACTGAAGCTTTCTTT	CASRQGPNTEAFF
TRBV28	-	-	TRBJ2-5	TGTGCCAGCAGCCCTAGGCCCGGTCTGGTGAAGACCCAGTACTTC	CASSPRPGLVKTQYF
TRBV30	-	TRBD2	TRBJ2-5	TGTGCCTGGAGTGTCACGGGACTAGCGGATAAAGAGACCCAGTACTTC	CAWSVTGLADKETQYF
TRBV4-2	-	-	TRBJ2-2	TGTGCCAGCAGCCAGGAAGGCGGAGGAGGGGCTGGCGGGGAGCTGTTTTTT	CASSQEGGGGAGGELFF
TRBV10-3	once	TRBD1	TRBJ2-7	TGTGCCATCAGGGAGACAGGGAGAAGGAATGGCGAGCAGTACTTC	CAIRETGRRNGEQYF
TRBV19	-	-	TRBJ2-7	TGTGCCAGTAGTATGAGGACACAGGCCTACGAGCAGTACTTC	CASSMRTQAYEQYF
TRBV6-2/TRBV6-3	-	-	TRBJ1-4	TGTGCCAGCAGTTACTACCAGGGGTGGTCTAATGAAAAACTGTTTTTT	CASSYYQGWSNEKLFF
TRBV29-1	-	-	TRBJ1-1	TGCAGCGTTGATAGGCGGGGGCGATCTAATGAAGCTTTCTTT	CSVDRRGRSNEAFF
TRBV5-1	-	-	TRBJ1-1	TGCGCCAGCAGACTTGACGGGGACACTGAAGCTTTCTTT	CASRLDGDTEAFF
TRBV19	-	TRBD1	TRBJ1-5	TGTGCCAGTAGTGATTATGGACAGGGGAGAAATCAGCCCCAGCATTTT	CASSDYGQGRNQPQHF
TRBV13	-	TRBD1	TRBJ2-7	TGTGCCAGCAGCTTGGACAGGAGCTCCTACGAGCAGTACTTC	CASSLDRSSYEQYF
TRBV27	-	-	TRBJ1-1	TGTGCCAGCACCTCCGGGGGGCTGGGAGTAGCTTTCTTT	CASTSGGLGVAFF
TRBV7-3	-	TRBD2	TRBJ2-1	TGTGCCAGCAGCCCCCTAGCGGGAGGCAATGAGCAGTTCTTC	CASSPLAGGNEQFF
TRBV4-1	-	TRBD2	TRBJ2-1	TGCGCCGGGGGGGTATTCCCGGGGCACAATGAGCAGTTCTTC	CAGGVFPGHNEQFF
TRBV3-1/TRBV3-2	-	-	TRBJ2-5	TGTGCCAGCAGCCGGGCGGGAAGATACGTTGGGACCCAGTACTTC	CASSRAGRYVGTQYF
TRBV3-1/TRBV3-2	-	-	TRBJ2-1	TGTGCCAGCAGCCAAGTTCCGCAGGGTGAGCAGTTCTTC	CASSQVPQGEQFF
TRBV9	-	-	TRBJ2-7	TGTGCCAGCAGCGTAGAACCGAGCTCCTACGAGCAGTACTTC	CASSVEPSSYEQYF
TRBV18	once	TRBD2	TRBJ2-2	TGTGCCAGCTCACCAACTTTCCGAGCGGGGGTGAACACCGGGGAGCTGTTTTTT	CASSPTFRAGVNTGELFF
TRBV29-1	-	-	TRBJ2-6	TGCAGCGTTGAAGACACAGGGTCAGGGGCCAACGTCCTGACTTTC	CSVEDTGSGANVLTF
TRBV24-1	-	TRBD2	TRBJ2-7	TGTGCCACCAGTGATTCGAGACTAGCGGGGGGGAACGAGCAGTACTTC	CATSDSRLAGGNEQYF
TRBV9	-	-	TRBJ2-6	TGTGCCAGCAGCGTAGCCGGGGCTGGGGCCAACGTCCTGACTTTC	CASSVAGAGANVLTF
TRBV2	-	TRBD1	TRBJ2-1	TGTGCCAGCAGGCGGGACAGGGAATACAATGAGCAGTTCTTC	CASRRDREYNEQFF
TRBV7-2	-	-	TRBJ2-1	TGTGCCAGCAGCCCCCGAACAGGGTACAATGAGCAGTTCTTC	CASSPRTGYNEQFF
TRBV2	-	TRBD2	TRBJ2-1	TGTGCCAGCAGGGTCGCTAGCGGGGGGTACAATGAGCAGTTCTTC	CASRVASGGYNEQFF
TRBV20-1	-	-	TRBJ2-1	TGCAGTGCTACTACCCCCAATGAGCAGTTCTTC	CSATTPNEQFF
TRBV6-1	-	TRBD2	TRBJ2-4	TGTGCCAGCACCCTATCGGGGAGGGGAAACATTCAGTACTTC	CASTLSGRGNIQYF
TRBV21-1	medium-sized	-	TRBJ1-2	TGTGCCAGCAGCAAAGCGAACCAGGCAGGTGGCTACACCTTC	CASSKANQAGGYTF
TRBV15	-	-	TRBJ1-4	TGTGCCACCAGCACGAGGACAGACGAAAAACTGTTTTTT	CATSTRTDEKLFF
TRBV28	-	-	TRBJ1-6	TGTGCCAGCAGTTCCGGGTGGGGGGGATTGCCCCTCCACTTT	CASSSGWGGLPLHF
TRBV12-3/TRBV12-4	-	TRBD2	TRBJ2-5	TGTGCCAGCAGCGGAGCGGGACTGGAGACCCAGTACTTC	CASSGAGLETQYF
TRBV20-1	-	-	TRBJ2-1	TGCAGTGCTAGTGGGGTTGGCGGGCCCACTTACAATGAGCAGTTCTTC	CSASGVGGPTYNEQFF
TRBV20-1	-	TRBD1	TRBJ1-5	TGCAGTGCTAGTTTGGGGGGACAGGGGGCGCAGCCCCAGCATTTT	CSASLGGQGAQPQHF
TRBV6-5	-	TRBD1	TRBJ1-1	TGTGCCAGCAGTTACTTCGGACAGGGGAACACTGAAGCTTTCTTT	CASSYFGQGNTEAFF
TRBV7-2	few	-	TRBJ2-2	TGTGCCAGCAGCCTCCGGGACACGAACACCGGGGAGCTGTTTTTT	CASSLRDTNTGELFF
TRBV20-1	-	TRBD2	TRBJ2-1	TGCAGTGCTAGTTGGACTAGCGGGAGGCGGAATGAGCAGTTCTTC	CSASWTSGRRNEQFF
TRBV4-1	-	TRBD1	TRBJ1-3	TGCGCCAGCAGCCAAGAGTACAGGGGGCAACGAAACACCATATATTTT	CASSQEYRGQRNTIYF
TRBV28	-	-	TRBJ1-2	TGTGCCAGCAGTTTACAACAGTACTATGGCTACACCTTC	CASSLQQYYGYTF
TRBV28	-	-	TRBJ2-7	TGTGCCAGCAGTGGGGGCGGGTACGAGCAGTACTTC	CASSGGGYEQYF
TRBV5-1	-	-	TRBJ1-1	TGCGCCAGCAGCGCGACAGGACTGAACACTGAAGCTTTCTTT	CASSATGLNTEAFF
TRBV4-2	-	TRBD2	TRBJ2-1	TGTGCCAGCAGCCAAGCAGCGGGAGGACGTGATGAGCAGTTCTTC	CASSQAAGGRDEQFF
TRBV6-2/TRBV6-3	-	TRBD1	TRBJ2-7	TGTGCCAGCAGTAAAGGGGGCAGCTACTACGAGCAGTACTTC	CASSKGGSYYEQYF
TRBV7-3	-	TRBD2	TRBJ2-1	TGTGCCAGCAGCTTACCGGGGGGGCCCCGGGAGCAGTTCTTC	CASSLPGGPREQFF
TRBV2	-	-	TRBJ2-5	TGTGCCAGCAGTGAATCTAGCGCGCAAGAGACCCAGTACTTC	CASSESSAQETQYF